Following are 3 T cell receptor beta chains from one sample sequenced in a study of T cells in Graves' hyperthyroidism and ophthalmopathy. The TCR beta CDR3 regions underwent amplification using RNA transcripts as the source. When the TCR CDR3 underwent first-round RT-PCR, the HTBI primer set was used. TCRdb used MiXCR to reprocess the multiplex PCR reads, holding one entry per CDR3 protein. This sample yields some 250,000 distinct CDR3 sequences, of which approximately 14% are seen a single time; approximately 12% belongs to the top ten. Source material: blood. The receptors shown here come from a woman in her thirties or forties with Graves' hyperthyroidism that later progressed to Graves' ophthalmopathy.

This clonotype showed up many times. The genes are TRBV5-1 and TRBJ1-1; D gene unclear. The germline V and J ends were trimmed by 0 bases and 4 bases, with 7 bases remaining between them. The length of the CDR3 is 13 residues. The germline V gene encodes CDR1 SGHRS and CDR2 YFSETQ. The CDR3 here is CASSLDPGTEAFF. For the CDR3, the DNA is TGCGCCAGCAGCTTGGATCCGGGCACTGAAGCTTTCTTT. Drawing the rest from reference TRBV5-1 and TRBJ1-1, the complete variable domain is KAGVTQTPRYLIKTRGQQVTLSCSPISGHRSVSWYQQTPGQGLQFLFEYFSETQRNKGNFPGRFSGRQFSNSRSEMNVSTLELGDSALYLCASSLDPGTEAFFGQGTRLTVV.

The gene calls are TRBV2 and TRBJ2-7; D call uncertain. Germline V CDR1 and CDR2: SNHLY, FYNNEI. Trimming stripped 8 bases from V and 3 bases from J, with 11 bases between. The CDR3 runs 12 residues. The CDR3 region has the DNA TGTGCCAGCGGGCCCGGAGACTACGAGCAGTACTTC. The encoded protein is CASGPGDYEQYF.

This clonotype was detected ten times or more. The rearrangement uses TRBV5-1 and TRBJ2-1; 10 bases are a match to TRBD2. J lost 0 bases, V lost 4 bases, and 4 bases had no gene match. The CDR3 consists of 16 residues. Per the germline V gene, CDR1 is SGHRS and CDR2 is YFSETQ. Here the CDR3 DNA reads TGCGCCAGCAGCCAAAGCGGGAGGGCCTCCTACAATGAGCAGTTCTTC. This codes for CASSQSGRASYNEQFF.